This T cell receptor beta chain was obtained from a study of beta chain features in type 1 diabetes. Trimming took 6 bases from V and 3 from J, leaving 14 bases between them. The CDR3 is 15 amino acids. CDR1 and CDR2 (germline): LNHDA, SQIVND (reference sequence). This clone was counted between two and nine times. Sequencing targeted expressed TCRB transcripts, as all isolated RNA had been reverse transcribed. The table came from immunoSEQ multiplex PCR; TCRdb's copy has only in-frame clones and leaves some out. The table lists 900,000 or so clones, 15% to 20% of them singletons, with around 0.02% in the top ten. Via CD45RO/CCR7/CD25/CD127/CD95/CD27, cells of the CD4+ naive, central memory, regulatory and stem cell-like memory subsets were sorted.

This rearrangement joins TRBV19 to TRBJ2-2; D gene uncertain. This receptor was taken from a woman between 18 and 30 years old in good health. The sample taken for sequencing was naive CD4+ T cells from blood. The CDR3 loop reads CASSYTSSYTGELFF. CDR3 nucleotides: TGTGCCAGTAGCTATACCTCCTCTTACACCGGGGAGCTGTTTTTT.